Described below is a single T cell receptor (beta chain) sequence and its context. In its sample, this clonotype was seen a few times. The target of this receptor is not known. The input lacks base qualities; no much larger clone sits a single base away. This sample is part of a study of T cell repertoires in cytomegalovirus infection (dated by TCRdb to 2018 to 2020). Broadly, across the study: Donor HLA type was relevant to the analysis, because carriage of CMV infection together with the matching HLA type was indicated by public TCR beta signatures. Results the study describes overall, beyond this receptor: The ex vivo response was dominated by HLA-C-restricted CMV-specific TCR beta clonotypes, and the single most frequent clonotype in two of eight donors was supplied by these HLA-C-restricted clonotypes. In both this cohort and an independent cohort of some 380 donors, the cumulative frequency of public TCR beta family members distinguished carriers of CMV infection plus the relevant HLA type.

The instrument given in TCRdb is Illumina HiSeq 1500. Clones were called with MiXCR by TCRdb after fastp trimmed the public reads at Q25, and only in-frame beta chains were retained. Each CDR3 protein appears once, grouped with its most common genes and DNA. The sample table shows roughly 630,000 distinct CDR3 sequences, and about 24% are seen once. The ten largest clones take up less than 10% of the sample. V is pruned by 0 bases and J by 0 bases, leaving 11 bases of the junction without a gene match. From a lookup of the germline V gene (reference sequence), CDR1 and CDR2 are SGHNT and YYREEE. Including the terminal cysteine and phenylalanine, the CDR3 comprises 19 residues. Just the 57-base CDR3 DNA is kept, in frame starting at base 1.

The sequence derives from a human donor in good health (CMV status not recorded). Some clones in this sample may be carry-over from other donors' samples. The chain is made from TRBV5-4 and TRBJ2-1, with TRBD1 identical over 8 junction bases. The sequenced sample consisted of CD8+ T cells from PBMCs. The DNA sequence follows: TGTGCCAGCAGCTTGGGCCCGGACAGGGCGAGGAGCTCCTACAATGAGCAGTTCTTC. The translation is CASSLGPDRARSSYNEQFF.